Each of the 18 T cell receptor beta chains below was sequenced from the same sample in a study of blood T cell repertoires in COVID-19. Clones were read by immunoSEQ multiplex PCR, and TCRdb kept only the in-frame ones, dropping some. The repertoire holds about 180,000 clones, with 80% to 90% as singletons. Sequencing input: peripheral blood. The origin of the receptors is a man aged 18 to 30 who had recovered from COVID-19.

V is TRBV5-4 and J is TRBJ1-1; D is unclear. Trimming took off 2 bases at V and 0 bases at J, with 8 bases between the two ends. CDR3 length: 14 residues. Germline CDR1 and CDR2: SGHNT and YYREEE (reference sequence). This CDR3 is CASSFDSMNTEAFF. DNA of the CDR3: TGTGCCAGCAGCTTCGACTCCATGAACACTGAAGCTTTCTTT.

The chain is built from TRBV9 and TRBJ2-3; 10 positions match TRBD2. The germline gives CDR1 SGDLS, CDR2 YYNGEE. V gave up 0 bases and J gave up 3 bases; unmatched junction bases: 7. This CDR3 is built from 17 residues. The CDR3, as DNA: TGTGCCAGCAGCGTAGTAGGAATAGCGGGAGGTACAGATACGCAGTATTTT. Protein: CASSVVGIAGGTDTQYF.

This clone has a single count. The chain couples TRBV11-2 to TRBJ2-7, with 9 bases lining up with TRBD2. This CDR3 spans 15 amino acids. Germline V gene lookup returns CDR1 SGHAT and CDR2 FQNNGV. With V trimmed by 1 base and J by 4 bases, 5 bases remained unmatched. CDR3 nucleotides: TGTGCCAGCAGCTTAGGGGGACTAGCAACTTACGAGCAGTACTTC. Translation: CASSLGGLATYEQYF.

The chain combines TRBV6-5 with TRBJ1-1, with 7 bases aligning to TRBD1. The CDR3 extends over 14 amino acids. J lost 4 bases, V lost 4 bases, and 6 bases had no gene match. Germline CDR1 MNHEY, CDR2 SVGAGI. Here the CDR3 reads CASSFRGVGTEAFF. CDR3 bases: TGTGCCAGCAGTTTCAGGGGGGTCGGCACTGAAGCTTTCTTT.

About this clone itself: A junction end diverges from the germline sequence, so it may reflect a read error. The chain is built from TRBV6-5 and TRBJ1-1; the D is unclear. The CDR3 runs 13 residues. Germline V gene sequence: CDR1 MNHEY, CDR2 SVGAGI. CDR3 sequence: CASSYSGEADAFF. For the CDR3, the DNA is TGTGCCAGCAGTTACTCCGGGGAGGCTGACGCTTTCTTT.

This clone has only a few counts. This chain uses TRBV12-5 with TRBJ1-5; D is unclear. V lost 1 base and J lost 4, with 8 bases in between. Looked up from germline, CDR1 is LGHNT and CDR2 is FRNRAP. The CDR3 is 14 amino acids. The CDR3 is CASGLGALNQPQHF. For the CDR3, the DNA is TGTGCTAGTGGTTTGGGGGCACTTAATCAGCCCCAGCATTTT.

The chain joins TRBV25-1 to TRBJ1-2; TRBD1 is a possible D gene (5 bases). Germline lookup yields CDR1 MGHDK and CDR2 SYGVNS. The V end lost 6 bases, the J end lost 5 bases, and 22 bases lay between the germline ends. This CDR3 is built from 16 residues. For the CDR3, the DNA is TGTGCCAGCAGCGGTTCCTCGGGGGGGACGTATTATGGCTACACCTTC. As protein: CASSGSSGGTYYGYTF.

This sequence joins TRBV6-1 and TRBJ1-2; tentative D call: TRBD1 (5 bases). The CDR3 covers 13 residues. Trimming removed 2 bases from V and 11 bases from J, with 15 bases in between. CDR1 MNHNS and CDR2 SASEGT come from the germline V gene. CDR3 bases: TGTGCCAGCAGTGAATCCCAGGGCAGTCCGTACACCTTC. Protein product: CASSESQGSPYTF.

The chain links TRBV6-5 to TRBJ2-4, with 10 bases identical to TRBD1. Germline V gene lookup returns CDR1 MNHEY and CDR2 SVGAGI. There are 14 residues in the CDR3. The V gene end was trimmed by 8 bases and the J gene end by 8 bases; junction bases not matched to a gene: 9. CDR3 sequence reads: CASSRTGGKDIQYF. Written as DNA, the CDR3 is TGTGCCAGCTCCAGGACAGGGGGGAAGGACATTCAGTACTTC.

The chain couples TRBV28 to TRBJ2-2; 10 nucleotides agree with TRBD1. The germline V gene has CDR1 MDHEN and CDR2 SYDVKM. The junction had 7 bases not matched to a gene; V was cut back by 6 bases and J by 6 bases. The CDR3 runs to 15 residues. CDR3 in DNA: TGTGCCAGCAGGGCGACAGGGGGCGCTTCCGGGGAGCTGTTTTTT. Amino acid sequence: CASRATGGASGELFF.

DNA of the CDR3: TGTGCCAGCAGTTCGCCTTTACAGGACAGCACCGATTACGAGCAGTACTTC. Its protein product is CASSSPLQDSTDYEQYF. This sequence joins TRBV2 and TRBJ2-7, with D maybe TRBD1 (6 bases). Germline CDR1 is SNHLY and CDR2 is FYNNEI. V lost 5 bases and J lost 4, with 24 bases in between. The CDR3 covers 17 residues. Variable domain in full (rest from reference TRBV2 and TRBJ2-7): EPEVTQTPSHQVTQMGQEVILRCVPISNHLYFYWYRQILGQKVEFLVSFYNNEISEKSEIFDDQFSVERPDGSNFTLKIRSTKLEDSAMYFCASSSPLQDSTDYEQYFGPGTRLTVT.

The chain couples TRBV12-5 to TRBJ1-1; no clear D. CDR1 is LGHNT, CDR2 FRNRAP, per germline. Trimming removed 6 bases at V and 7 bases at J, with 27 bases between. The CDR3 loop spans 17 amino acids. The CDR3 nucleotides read TGTGCTAGTGGGTTTAGGACTTTTTCGACCCTGGTGGGTGAAGCTTTCTTT. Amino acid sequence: CASGFRTFSTLVGEAFF.

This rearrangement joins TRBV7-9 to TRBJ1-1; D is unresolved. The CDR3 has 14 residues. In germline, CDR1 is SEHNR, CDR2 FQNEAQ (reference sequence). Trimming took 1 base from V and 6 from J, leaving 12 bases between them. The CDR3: CASSLGPLRAEAFF. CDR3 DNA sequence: TGTGCCAGCAGCTTAGGCCCCCTACGTGCTGAAGCTTTCTTT.

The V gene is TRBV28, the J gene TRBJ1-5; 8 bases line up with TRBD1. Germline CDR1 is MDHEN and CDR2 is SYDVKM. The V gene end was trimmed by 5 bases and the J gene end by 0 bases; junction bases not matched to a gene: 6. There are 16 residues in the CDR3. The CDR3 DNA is TGTGCCAGCAGTCAGGGGGCAGGGCGTAGCAATCAGCCCCAGCATTTT. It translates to CASSQGAGRSNQPQHF.

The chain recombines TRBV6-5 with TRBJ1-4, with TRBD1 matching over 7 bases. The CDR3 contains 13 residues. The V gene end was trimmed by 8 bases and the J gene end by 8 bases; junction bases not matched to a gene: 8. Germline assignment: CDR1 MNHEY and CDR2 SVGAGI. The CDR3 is CASSGQRREKLFF. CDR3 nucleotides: TGTGCCAGCTCGGGACAGCGCCGGGAAAAACTGTTTTTT.

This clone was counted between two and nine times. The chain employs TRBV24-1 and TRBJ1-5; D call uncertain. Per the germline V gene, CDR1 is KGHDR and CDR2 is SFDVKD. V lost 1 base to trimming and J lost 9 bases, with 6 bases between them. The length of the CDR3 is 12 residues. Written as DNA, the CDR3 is TGTGCCACCAGTGATTTCCCCGGGCCCCAGCATTTT. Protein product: CATSDFPGPQHF.

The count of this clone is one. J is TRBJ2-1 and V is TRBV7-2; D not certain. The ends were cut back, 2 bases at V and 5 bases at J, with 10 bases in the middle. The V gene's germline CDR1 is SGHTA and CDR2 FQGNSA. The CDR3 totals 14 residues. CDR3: CASSLTPRDNEQFF. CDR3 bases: TGTGCCAGCAGCTTAACCCCCCGGGACAATGAGCAGTTCTTC.

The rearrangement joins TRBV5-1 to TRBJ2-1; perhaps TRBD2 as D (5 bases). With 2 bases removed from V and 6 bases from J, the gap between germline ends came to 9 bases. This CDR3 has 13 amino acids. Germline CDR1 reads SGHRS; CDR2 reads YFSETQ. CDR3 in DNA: TGCGCCAGCAGCTTTACTAGTATCAATGAGCAGTTCTTC. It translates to CASSFTSINEQFF.